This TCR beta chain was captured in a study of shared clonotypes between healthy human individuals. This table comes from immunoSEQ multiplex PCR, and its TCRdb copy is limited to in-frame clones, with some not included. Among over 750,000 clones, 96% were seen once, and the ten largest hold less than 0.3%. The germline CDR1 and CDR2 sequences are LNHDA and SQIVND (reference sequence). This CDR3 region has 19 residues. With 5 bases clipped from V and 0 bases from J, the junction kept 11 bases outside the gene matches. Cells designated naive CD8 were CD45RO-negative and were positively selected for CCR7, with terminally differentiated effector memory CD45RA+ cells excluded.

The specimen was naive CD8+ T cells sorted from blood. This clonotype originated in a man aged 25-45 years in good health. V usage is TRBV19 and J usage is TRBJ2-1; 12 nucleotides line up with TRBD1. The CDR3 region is CASSGRGTGGVRSYNEQFF. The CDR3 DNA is TGTGCCAGTAGTGGCCGCGGGACAGGGGGCGTCCGCTCCTACAATGAGCAGTTCTTC.